These 23 T cell receptor beta chains were all obtained from the same sample, sequenced in a study of T-cell memory formation after mild COVID-19. TCRdb reprocessed the 5' RACE reads with MiXCR, giving one entry per CDR3 protein. The top ten clones hold over 20% of a sample with a few hundred thousand distinct CDR3 sequences, 15% to 20% of them seen once. The source material was PBMCs or a T cell subset sorted from them (not recorded which). The receptors come from a man aged 18 to 29 who had mild COVID-19 (a few samples of this study predate the infection). Cell type and time point are not known.

Only a few counts were recorded for this clonotype. This chain joins TRBV12-3 or TRBV12-4 and TRBJ2-5; D is unclear. The V and J ends lost 4 bases and 5 bases respectively, with 5 bases between them. The CDR3 has 11 amino acids. The chain's CDR3 is CASSWWETQYF. The CDR3 coding sequence is TGTGCCAGCAGTTGGTGGGAGACCCAGTACTTC.

The V gene is TRBV6-5, the J gene TRBJ2-5, with 7 bases that match TRBD1. Trimming at V came to 6 bases and at J to 4 bases, leaving 2 bases not matched to a gene. Germline CDR1 MNHEY, CDR2 SVGAGI. This CDR3 spans 12 amino acids. CDR3 residues: CASRSGGETQYF. The CDR3 nucleotides are TGTGCCAGCAGGTCAGGGGGAGAGACCCAGTACTTC.

This sequence joins TRBV4-2 and TRBJ2-7, with no clear D. Trimming took off 0 bases at V and 5 bases at J, with 8 bases between the two ends. CDR1 and CDR2 (germline): LGHNA, YNFKEQ. The CDR3 has 13 residues. For the CDR3, the DNA is TGTGCCAGCAGCCAAGATGGGCTCAACGAGCAGTACTTC. As protein: CASSQDGLNEQYF.

The chain joins TRBV4-3 to TRBJ2-4, with D hard to call. The CDR3 is 16 amino acids. Germline V gene data show CDR1 as LGHNA and CDR2 as YSLEER. The V gene lost 1 base and the J gene lost 0 bases, with 10 bases spanning the gap. The CDR3: CASSQGSYLAKNIQYF. In DNA, the CDR3 is TGCGCCAGCAGCCAAGGCTCTTACTTAGCCAAAAACATTCAGTACTTC.

The V gene is TRBV5-6, the J gene TRBJ2-7; 8 bases are shared with TRBD2. Trimming at V came to 5 bases and at J to 4 bases, leaving 8 bases not matched to a gene. The germline gives CDR1 SGHDT, CDR2 YYEEEE. This CDR3 has 14 residues. This chain's CDR3 is CASRKRGGPYEQYF. CDR3 nucleotides: TGTGCCAGCAGAAAACGGGGGGGCCCTTACGAGCAGTACTTC.

This clonotype has only a few counts. This sequence joins TRBV19 and TRBJ1-1, with 7 nucleotides matching TRBD1. Germline V lookup: CDR1 LNHDA, CDR2 SQIVND (reference sequence). The V segment lost 7 bases and the J segment 4 bases; nucleotides outside the gene matches: 12. This CDR3 is 15 amino acids long. CDR3 bases: TGTGCCAGTATCCTCTTTGGACAGGCAAGCACTGAAGCTTTCTTT. Its translation: CASILFGQASTEAFF.

CDR3 nucleotides: TGCGCCAGCTCCGAACATTCCCCAGATACGCAGTATTTT. This encodes CASSEHSPDTQYF. This chain links TRBV5-1 with TRBJ2-3; D is unclear. Germline V gene data show CDR1 as SGHRS and CDR2 as YFSETQ. V shed 7 bases and J shed 4 bases, with 13 bases lying between them. The CDR3 spans 13 residues.

There are a few counts of this clonotype. The chain links TRBV7-9 to TRBJ2-7; D uncertain. The CDR3 extends over 14 amino acids. CDR1 is SEHNR and CDR2 is FQNEAQ in the germline V gene (reference sequence). V lost 1 base, J lost 0 bases, and 7 bases lay in between. DNA of the CDR3: TGTGCCAGCAGCTTAGGGCCCGGCTCCTACGAGCAGTACTTC. It translates to CASSLGPGSYEQYF.

The chain links TRBV20-1 to TRBJ2-5; D not resolved. Trimming stripped 3 bases from V and 5 bases from J, with 7 bases between. This CDR3 spans 11 amino acids. Germline V lookup: CDR1 DFQATT, CDR2 SNEGSKA (reference sequence). The CDR3 sequence: CSASPWETQYF. In nucleotides, the CDR3 is TGCAGTGCTAGCCCCTGGGAGACCCAGTACTTC.

The chain couples TRBV25-1 to TRBJ1-1, with TRBD1 matching 10 bases. CDR1 MGHDK and CDR2 SYGVNS come from the germline V gene. The J segment lost 4 bases and the V segment lost 4 bases, leaving 6 bases of the junction unmatched. This CDR3 contains 15 residues. The CDR3 DNA follows: TGTGCCAGCAGTGCCCAGACAGGGGGCCCCACTGAAGCTTTCTTT. Translating gives CASSAQTGGPTEAFF.

J is TRBJ2-7 and V is TRBV9; TRBD2 matches 8 bases. The germline gives CDR1 SGDLS, CDR2 YYNGEE. V was pared by 2 bases and J by 3 bases, with 4 bases of the junction left unmatched. This CDR3 is built from 14 residues. The CDR3 protein is CASSVDSGGYEQYF. The CDR3 coding sequence is TGTGCCAGCAGCGTCGACAGCGGGGGCTACGAGCAGTACTTC. Based on the CDR3 plus reference TRBV9 and TRBJ2-7, the full variable domain is DSGVTQTPKHLITATGQRVTLRCSPRSGDLSVYWYQQSLDQGLQFLIQYYNGEERAKGNILERFSAQQFPDLHSELNLSSLELGDSALYFCASSVDSGGYEQYFGPGTRLTVT.

V usage is TRBV18 and J usage is TRBJ2-1, with 11 bases fitting TRBD2. The germline gives CDR1 KGHSH, CDR2 LQKENI. The CDR3 totals 15 residues. V was clipped by 3 bases and J by 6 bases; unmatched bases: 4. The CDR3 loop reads CASSPLAGGGNEQFF. For the CDR3, the DNA is TGTGCCAGCTCACCCCTAGCGGGGGGCGGCAATGAGCAGTTCTTC.

This clonotype was counted ten times or more. This rearrangement joins TRBV20-1 to TRBJ2-1; TRBD1 matches at 7 bases. J was trimmed by 8 bases and V by 8 bases; bases with no gene match: 12. The length of the CDR3 is 13 residues. The germline CDR1 and CDR2 sequences are DFQATT and SNEGSKA (reference sequence). CDR3 residues: CSSPDRVGDEQFF. The CDR3 bases are TGCAGTTCGCCTGACAGGGTAGGCGATGAGCAGTTCTTC.

This clonotype appeared a few times. This rearrangement joins TRBV20-1 to TRBJ2-2, with 9 bases aligning to TRBD2. Unmatched junction bases numbered 12, after V lost 3 bases and J lost 7 bases. The length of the CDR3 is 16 residues. Germline assignment: CDR1 DFQATT and CDR2 SNEGSKA (reference sequence). Here the CDR3 DNA reads TGCAGTGCTAGTTTGATCGCGGGGGGGTTTCTCGGGGAGCTGTTTTTT. Amino acids: CSASLIAGGFLGELFF.

This clonotype was counted a few times. The chain has TRBV4-1 and TRBJ2-1; 7 bases align to TRBD2. Germline-derived CDR1 and CDR2 are MGHRA and YSYEKL. V lost 1 base to trimming and J lost 7 bases; unmatched junction nucleotides: 10. CDR3 length: 16 residues. The CDR3 region is CASSQGPGTTINEQFF. As DNA, the CDR3 is TGCGCCAGCAGCCAAGGGCCCGGGACTACCATTAATGAGCAGTTCTTC.

V and J are TRBV27 and TRBJ1-1; D is perhaps TRBD1 (5 bases). Per germline, CDR1 MNHEY and CDR2 SMNVEV (reference sequence). Trimming removed 4 bases from V and 7 bases from J, with 22 bases in between. The CDR3 has 16 residues. CDR3 DNA sequence: TGTGCCAGCAGTTGGGCCCGACAGCCACCTGCTTATGAAGCTTTCTTT. Residues: CASSWARQPPAYEAFF.

This clonotype was detected only a few times. J is TRBJ1-1 and V is TRBV20-1, with a weak D call TRBD1 (6 bases). Germline CDR1 and CDR2: DFQATT and SNEGSKA (reference sequence). The V end lost 3 bases, the J end lost 2 bases, and 13 bases lay between the germline ends. The CDR3 contains 14 residues. Here the CDR3 DNA reads TGCAGTGCTAGGGATTCAGGGGTTAACACTGAAGCTTTCTTT. As protein: CSARDSGVNTEAFF.

V is TRBV7-9 and J is TRBJ2-7; D is possibly TRBD2 (6 bases). CDR1 and CDR2 (germline): SEHNR, FQNEAQ (reference sequence). There are 16 residues in the CDR3. Trimming removed 1 base at V and 1 base at J, with 14 bases between. The CDR3 DNA follows: TGTGCCAGCAGCTTAGTGCTCGCCCGGGGGTCCTACGAGCAGTACTTC. Its protein product is CASSLVLARGSYEQYF.

In its sample, this clonotype was seen a few times. This sequence joins TRBV2 and TRBJ2-1; D might be TRBD2 (6 bases). CDR3 size: 12 residues. Germline V gene sequence: CDR1 SNHLY, CDR2 FYNNEI. V was shortened by 9 bases and J by 5 bases, with 11 bases between the two germline ends. CDR3 sequence (DNA): TGTGCCAGACTAGCAAGCCACAATGAGCAGTTCTTC. This gives the protein CARLASHNEQFF.

The V and J genes are TRBV11-2 and TRBJ1-1; D gene unclear. Germline CDR1 SGHAT, CDR2 FQNNGV. This CDR3 is 13 amino acids long. V was pared by 3 bases and J by 5 bases, with 10 bases between. CDR3 loop: CASSFSHDTEAFF. In DNA form, the CDR3 reads TGTGCCAGCAGCTTTTCCCACGATACTGAAGCTTTCTTT.

This sequence joins TRBV5-1 and TRBJ2-7; 7 bases line up with TRBD1. With 0 bases clipped from V and 2 bases from J, the junction kept 8 bases outside the gene matches. CDR3 length: 16 residues. CDR1 and CDR2 from the germline V gene are SGHRS and YFSETQ. The CDR3 sequence is CASSLGPGQLTYEQYV. CDR3 nucleotide sequence: TGCGCCAGCAGCTTGGGACCGGGACAGCTTACCTACGAGCAGTACGTC.

This clonotype was recorded a few times. This chain uses TRBV20-1 with TRBJ2-3, with D possibly matching TRBD2 (5 bases). Trimming took 0 bases from V and 0 from J, leaving 13 bases between them. The CDR3 spans 16 residues. Germline-derived CDR1 and CDR2 are DFQATT and SNEGSKA (reference sequence). The CDR3 nucleotides read TGCAGTGCTAGAGATCTCGGGGTCTTTAGCACAGATACGCAGTATTTT. This gives the protein CSARDLGVFSTDTQYF.

This clonotype appeared many times. This sequence joins TRBV12-5 and TRBJ2-5; D is perhaps TRBD2 (6 bases). CDR3 length equals 18 residues. Trimming cost V 0 bases and J 5 bases, with 22 bases left between them. The germline gives CDR1 LGHNT, CDR2 FRNRAP. CDR3 region: CASGLVDAGRLSGETQYF. CDR3 sequence (DNA): TGTGCTAGTGGTTTGGTTGATGCGGGCCGACTAAGCGGGGAGACCCAGTACTTC. Using reference TRBV12-5 and TRBJ2-5 for the parts outside the CDR3, the full variable domain is DARVTQTPRHKVTEMGQEVTMRCQPILGHNTVFWYRQTMMQGLELLAYFRNRAPLDDSGMPKDRFSAEMPDATLATLKIQPSEPRDSAVYFCASGLVDAGRLSGETQYFGPGTRLLVL.